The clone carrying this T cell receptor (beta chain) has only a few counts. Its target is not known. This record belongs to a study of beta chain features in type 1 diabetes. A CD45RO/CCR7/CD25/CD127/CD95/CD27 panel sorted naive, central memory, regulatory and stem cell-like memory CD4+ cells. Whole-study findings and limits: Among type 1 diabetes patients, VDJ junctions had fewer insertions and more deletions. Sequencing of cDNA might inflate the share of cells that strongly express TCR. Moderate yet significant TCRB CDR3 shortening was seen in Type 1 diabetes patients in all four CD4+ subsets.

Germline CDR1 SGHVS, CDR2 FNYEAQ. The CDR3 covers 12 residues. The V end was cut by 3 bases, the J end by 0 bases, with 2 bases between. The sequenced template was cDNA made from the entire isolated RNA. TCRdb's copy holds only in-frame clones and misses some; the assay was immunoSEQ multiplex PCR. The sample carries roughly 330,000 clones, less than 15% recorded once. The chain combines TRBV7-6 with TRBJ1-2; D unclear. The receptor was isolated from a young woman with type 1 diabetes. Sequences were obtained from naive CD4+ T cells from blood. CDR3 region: CASSFSNYGYTF. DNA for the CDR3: TGTGCCAGCAGCTTCTCTAACTATGGCTACACCTTC.